One and the same sample provided the 18 T cell receptor beta chains below, sequenced in a study of blood T cell repertoires in COVID-19. Produced via immunoSEQ multiplex PCR; TCRdb's table is partial and in-frame only. The sample has a few hundred thousand clones, 70% to 90% seen once. The sequencing input was peripheral blood. These receptors originate from a woman between 65 and 79 years old with COVID-19, enrolled during active disease.

This clone appeared a single time. The chain links TRBV6-6 to TRBJ1-2; 8 bases align to TRBD1. V dropped 7 bases and J dropped 3; count of bases not matched to a gene: 7. CDR1 and CDR2 (germline): MNHNY, SVGAGI (reference sequence). The CDR3 has 14 amino acids. CDR3 amino acids: CASTAQGADYGYTF. Written as DNA, the CDR3 is TGTGCCAGCACTGCCCAGGGGGCAGACTATGGCTACACCTTC.

This clone was picked up a small number of times. The chain recombines TRBV19 with TRBJ1-6; TRBD1 matches at 7 bases. The CDR3 spans 14 residues. Germline lookup yields CDR1 LNHDA and CDR2 SQIVND (reference sequence). Germline trimming cut 9 bases from V and 5 bases from J; bases unmatched to any gene: 7. The CDR3 nucleotides read TGTGCCAGCCGGACAGGTCGGGATAATTCACCCCTCCACTTT. This translates into CASRTGRDNSPLHF.

V usage is TRBV6-5 and J usage is TRBJ2-1, with D possibly being TRBD1 (5 bases). Deletions cut 11 bases from V and 5 bases from J, with 16 bases between. The CDR3 length is 13 residues. Germline V gives CDR1 MNHEY, CDR2 SVGAGI. The CDR3: CAHAAGLNNEQFF. As DNA, the CDR3 is TGTGCCCACGCGGCAGGGCTGAACAATGAGCAGTTCTTC.

The genes are TRBV27 and TRBJ1-2, with TRBD1 matching over 10 bases. The CDR3 extends over 17 amino acids. CDR1 and CDR2 (germline): MNHEY, SMNVEV (reference sequence). The V and J ends lost 0 bases and 8 bases, in that order; junction bases with no gene match: 12. The CDR3 DNA follows: TGTGCCAGCAGTTTATCAGGACCGGGACAGGGGAAGCGGGGCTACACCTTC. Its protein product is CASSLSGPGQGKRGYTF.

CDR3 protein: CASSLSGTTDQPQHF. CDR3 DNA: TGTGCCAGCAGTCTCTCCGGGACAACCGATCAGCCCCAGCATTTT. The rearrangement uses TRBV2 and TRBJ1-5; D possibly corresponds to TRBD1 (6 bases). Germline CDR1 SNHLY, CDR2 FYNNEI. The CDR3 consists of 15 residues. The V gene lost 5 bases and the J gene lost 5 bases, with 16 bases spanning the gap.

This sequence joins TRBV5-4 and TRBJ1-2; D might be TRBD1 (5 bases). The CDR3 is made up of 16 amino acids. Germline CDR1 SGHNT, CDR2 YYREEE (reference sequence). V was clipped by 0 bases and J by 8 bases, with 20 bases between them. The CDR3 region is CASSLGTAGMNLGYTF. The CDR3 bases are TGTGCCAGCAGCTTGGGAACGGCAGGGATGAATCTGGGCTACACCTTC.

The rearrangement uses TRBV19 and TRBJ1-2; D might be TRBD1 (6 bases). V lost 6 bases, J lost 8 bases, and 13 bases lay in between. Germline loops: CDR1 LNHDA, CDR2 SQIVND (reference sequence). This CDR3 has 12 residues. The CDR3 nucleotides are TGTGCCAGTAGGGACAGCCTAAAAGGCTACACCTTC. Translating gives CASRDSLKGYTF.

The chain combines TRBV10-3 with TRBJ2-2, with 14 nucleotides matching TRBD2. CDR3 length equals 17 residues. Per germline, CDR1 ENHRY and CDR2 SYGVKD. V shed 6 bases, J shed 3 bases, and the junction held 6 bases outside the gene matches. The CDR3 bases are TGTGCCATCAGCGCGACTAGCGGGGGGGCGTACACCGGGGAGCTGTTTTTT. The encoded protein is CAISATSGGAYTGELFF.

The chain couples TRBV28 to TRBJ1-2; 9 nucleotides agree with TRBD1. Germline-derived CDR1 and CDR2 are MDHEN and SYDVKM. The ends lost 3 bases at V and 4 bases at J; junction bases unmatched: 3. The CDR3 totals 14 residues. The CDR3 here is CASSLSTGGYGYTF. Here the CDR3 DNA reads TGTGCCAGCAGTTTGTCGACAGGGGGCTATGGCTACACCTTC.

A note on this clone: Other nucleotide sequences in the sample specify the same CDR3. In nucleotides, the CDR3 is TGTGCCAGCCGGGGACAGAACACTGAAGCTTTCTTT. Protein: CASRGQNTEAFF. The chain combines TRBV2 with TRBJ1-1, with D possibly being TRBD1 (6 bases). V was clipped by 8 bases and J by 1 base, with 8 bases between them. This CDR3 has 12 amino acids. From germline, CDR1 is SNHLY and CDR2 FYNNEI.

V and J are TRBV7-8 and TRBJ2-1, with D hard to call. Per germline, CDR1 SGHVS and CDR2 FQNEAQ. The CDR3 extends over 13 amino acids. V shed 4 bases and J shed 4 bases, with 8 bases lying between them. In DNA form, the CDR3 reads TGTGCCAGCAGCTCCACCAGTTACAATGAGCAGTTCTTC. Translated, it gives CASSSTSYNEQFF.

This clone has only one observation. V and J are TRBV28 and TRBJ1-1, with D perhaps matching TRBD1 (5 bases). The CDR3 contains 12 residues. The germline V gene has CDR1 MDHEN and CDR2 SYDVKM. V lost 3 bases and J 8 bases, leaving 10 bases between the germline ends. The CDR3 DNA reads as TGTGCCAGCAGTTTGGAGGGACCGGAAGCTTTCTTT. Its protein product is CASSLEGPEAFF.

This clone has only one observation. The rearrangement joins TRBV9 to TRBJ1-6; D possibly corresponds to TRBD1 (5 bases). The V and J ends lost 0 bases and 7 bases respectively, with 8 bases between them. Germline V gives CDR1 SGDLS, CDR2 YYNGEE. The CDR3 length is 14 residues. The CDR3 bases are TGTGCCAGCAGCGTAGGGGGCCTAAATTCACCCCTCCACTTT. Protein product: CASSVGGLNSPLHF. Based on the CDR3 plus reference TRBV9 and TRBJ1-6, the full variable domain is DSGVTQTPKHLITATGQRVTLRCSPRSGDLSVYWYQQSLDQGLQFLIQYYNGEERAKGNILERFSAQQFPDLHSELNLSSLELGDSALYFCASSVGGLNSPLHFGNGTRLTVT.

The J gene is TRBJ1-1, the V gene TRBV28; no reliable D call. Trimming removed 1 base at V and 6 bases at J, with 15 bases between. Germline-derived CDR1 and CDR2 are MDHEN and SYDVKM. The CDR3 sequence is 15 residues long. Written as DNA, the CDR3 is TGTGCCAGCAGTTTATCTGGGGAGAGGCGGGCTGAAGCTTTCTTT. This codes for CASSLSGERRAEAFF.

This clone was counted many times. The chain employs TRBV19 and TRBJ1-3; 8 nucleotides agree with TRBD1. This CDR3 has 15 residues. Per the germline V gene, CDR1 is LNHDA and CDR2 is SQIVND (reference sequence). With 10 bases clipped from V and 1 base from J, the junction kept 9 bases outside the gene matches. The CDR3: CATSDRVTSGNTIYF. In nucleotides, the CDR3 is TGTGCCACCTCGGACAGGGTAACTTCTGGAAACACCATATATTTT. Combining the CDR3 with reference TRBV19 and TRBJ1-3 gives the whole variable domain DGGITQSPKYLFRKEGQNVTLSCEQNLNHDAMYWYRQDPGQGLRLIYYSQIVNDFQKGDIAEGYSVSREKKESFPLTVTSAQKNPTAFYLCATSDRVTSGNTIYFGEGSWLTVV.

The genes are TRBV5-1 and TRBJ2-3; TRBD1 aligns across 9 bases. CDR1 and CDR2 (germline): SGHRS, YFSETQ. Trimming cost V 4 bases and J 5 bases; bases outside gene matches: 8. The CDR3 is made up of 15 amino acids. CDR3 amino acids: CASSPTGGSEDTQYF. The CDR3 nucleotides are TGCGCCAGCAGCCCCACAGGGGGCAGTGAAGATACGCAGTATTTT.

This chain joins TRBV9 and TRBJ1-6; D is perhaps TRBD1 (6 bases). Between the trimmed V and J ends, which lost 4 bases and 10 bases, there was a span of 12 bases. CDR1 is SGDLS and CDR2 is YYNGEE in the germline V gene. CDR3 length: 13 amino acids. CDR3: CASSQQGSSPLHF. The CDR3, as DNA: TGTGCCAGCAGCCAACAGGGTTCCTCACCCCTCCACTTT.

The V and J genes are TRBV5-6 and TRBJ1-2, with unresolved D. Germline CDR1 and CDR2: SGHDT and YYEEEE. V was shortened by 4 bases and J by 7 bases, with 8 bases between the two germline ends. This CDR3 comprises 11 residues. DNA of the CDR3: TGTGCCAGCAGCACTACCGTTGGCTACACCTTC. Encoded protein: CASSTTVGYTF.